The 32 T cell receptor beta chains reported below all come from one sample, sequenced in a study of a mutant IDH1 vaccine in newly diagnosed glioma. Time point described: week 5, during vaccination. Vaccination used 300 ug of mutant IDH1 20-mer peptide per dose, with topical imiquimod. These TCRs are of unknown antigen specificity. Profiling relied on immunoSEQ multiplex PCR, and the TCRdb table lists in-frame clones only, not all of them. The data show around 56,000 clones, less than 85% seen once. The material sequenced was PBMCs, taken from a glioma patient whose treatment included an IDH1 peptide vaccine. These receptors were obtained from a woman aged 18 to 35 with glioma. Some clones in this sample may be carry-over from other donors' samples.

This clone was counted once. This rearrangement joins TRBV5-1 to TRBJ2-5; D possibly corresponds to TRBD2 (5 bases). Germline CDR1 is SGHRS and CDR2 is YFSETQ. The germline V and J ends were trimmed by 4 bases and 2 bases, with 15 bases remaining between them. This CDR3 spans 15 amino acids. CDR3 in amino acids: CASSAPRGTQETQYF. CDR3 in DNA: TGCGCCAGCAGCGCCCCTCGGGGAACACAAGAGACCCAGTACTTC.

V usage is TRBV5-1 and J usage is TRBJ2-5; 9 bases map to TRBD1. Germline V CDR1 and CDR2: SGHRS, YFSETQ. With 3 bases clipped from V and 6 bases from J, the junction kept 9 bases outside the gene matches. CDR3 length: 15 amino acids. The CDR3 is CASSSGQGGSQTQYF. In nucleotides, the CDR3 is TGCGCCAGCAGCTCGGGACAGGGTGGGAGCCAGACCCAGTACTTC.

The chain uses TRBV4-1 and TRBJ1-1, with TRBD1 matching 9 bases. Germline CDR1 is MGHRA and CDR2 is YSYEKL. The CDR3 totals 16 residues. The trim removed 5 bases at V and 1 base at J, leaving 8 bases unmatched. The CDR3 loop is CASSFRDRVTNTEAFF. The CDR3 DNA reads TGCGCCAGCAGCTTTCGGGACAGGGTCACGAACACTGAAGCTTTCTTT.

This sequence joins TRBV5-6 and TRBJ1-5; perhaps TRBD1 as D (5 bases). This CDR3 is 15 amino acids long. Trimming took off 1 base at V and 2 bases at J, with 10 bases between the two ends. In germline, CDR1 is SGHDT, CDR2 YYEEEE. CDR3 protein: CASSLWAGGNQPQHF. CDR3 DNA: TGTGCCAGCAGCTTGTGGGCGGGGGGCAATCAGCCCCAGCATTTT.

This sequence joins TRBV2 and TRBJ2-7, with 8 nucleotides matching TRBD2. CDR1 and CDR2 from the germline V gene are SNHLY and FYNNEI. V dropped 6 bases and J dropped 2; count of bases not matched to a gene: 3. The CDR3 totals 13 residues. CDR3 protein: CASRYSGAYEQYF. In DNA, the CDR3 is TGTGCCAGCAGATATAGCGGGGCCTACGAGCAGTACTTC.

The rearrangement uses TRBV7-6 and TRBJ2-1; a weak D match, TRBD2 (6 bases). Per germline, CDR1 SGHVS and CDR2 FNYEAQ. V shed 6 bases and J shed 3 bases, with 12 bases lying between them. This CDR3 spans 14 amino acids. The CDR3 DNA follows: TGTGCCAGCAGACCTAGCGAGCACTACAATGAGCAGTTCTTC. Its translation: CASRPSEHYNEQFF. The variable domain in full, with the rest retrieved from reference TRBV7-6 and TRBJ2-1, is GAGVSQSPRYKVTKRGQDVALRCDPISGHVSLYWYRQALGQGPEFLTYFNYEAQQDKSGLPNDRFSAERPEGSISTLTIQRTEQRDSAMYRCASRPSEHYNEQFFGPGTRLTVL.

V is TRBV6-1 and J is TRBJ2-7, with D maybe TRBD1 (6 bases). The V gene's germline CDR1 is MNHNS and CDR2 SASEGT. The CDR3 is made up of 15 amino acids. V was pared by 1 base and J by 2 bases, with 12 bases between. The CDR3 reads CASSEGDTGPYEQYF. The DNA for the CDR3 is TGTGCCAGCAGTGAAGGGGACACGGGACCCTACGAGCAGTACTTC.

The chain joins TRBV5-1 to TRBJ1-1, with unresolved D. Germline V gene lookup returns CDR1 SGHRS and CDR2 YFSETQ. The CDR3 is 14 amino acids. Trimming took 3 bases from V and 1 from J, leaving 10 bases between them. CDR3 DNA sequence: TGCGCCAGCAGCTCCTGGGCGGGGAACACTGAAGCTTTCTTT. Its translation: CASSSWAGNTEAFF.

V usage is TRBV13 and J usage is TRBJ1-1; D gene unclear. CDR3 length: 13 amino acids. The germline V and J ends were trimmed by 4 bases and 0 bases, with 6 bases remaining between them. The V gene's germline CDR1 is PRHDT and CDR2 FYEKMQ (reference sequence). The CDR3 DNA follows: TGTGCCAGCAGCTCCCGAATGAACACTGAAGCTTTCTTT. It yields the protein CASSSRMNTEAFF.

The chain is built from TRBV6-1 and TRBJ1-2; D remains unclear. V lost 4 bases and J lost 6, with 18 bases in between. From germline, CDR1 is MNHNS and CDR2 SASEGT. CDR3 size: 15 residues. The CDR3 DNA sequence: TGTGCCAGCAGTGGCCCACGGCCTATCTATGATGGCTACACCTTC. Amino acid sequence: CASSGPRPIYDGYTF.

This chain links TRBV6-6 with TRBJ2-7; 8 positions match TRBD1. There are 15 residues in the CDR3. The V and J ends lost 4 bases and 3 bases, in that order; junction bases with no gene match: 8. The V gene's germline CDR1 is MNHNY and CDR2 SVGAGI (reference sequence). CDR3 coding DNA: TGTGCCAGCAGTTCGCTACAGGGGGTTGGCTACGAGCAGTACTTC. Amino acids: CASSSLQGVGYEQYF.

The chain's CDR3 is CASSQDEAVYEQFF. The CDR3, as DNA: TGTGCCAGCAGCCAAGATGAAGCGGTCTATGAGCAGTTCTTC. This chain uses TRBV4-2 with TRBJ2-1; D perhaps matches TRBD2 (5 bases). The CDR3 is 14 residues long. V was clipped by 0 bases and J by 8 bases, with 11 bases between them. Per germline, CDR1 LGHNA and CDR2 YNFKEQ.

The gene calls are TRBV5-4 and TRBJ2-3, with 16 bases that match TRBD2. Germline lookup yields CDR1 SGHNT and CDR2 YYREEE (reference sequence). The length of the CDR3 is 16 residues. J gave up 8 bases and V 4 bases, and 7 bases lay outside the gene matches. The CDR3 DNA is TGTGCCAGCAGCGGGGGACTAGCGGGGGGGCTTGGTACGCAGTATTTT. Translation: CASSGGLAGGLGTQYF. Full variable domain (remainder filled in from reference TRBV5-4 and TRBJ2-3): ETGVTQSPTHLIKTRGQQVTLRCSSQSGHNTVSWYQQALGQGPQFIFQYYREEENGRGNFPPRFSGLQFPNYSSELNVNALELDDSALYLCASSGGLAGGLGTQYFGPGTRLTVL.

The chain links TRBV14 to TRBJ2-3, with 15 bases that match TRBD2. Germline values: CDR1 SGHDN, CDR2 FVKESK. With V trimmed by 5 bases and J by 1 base, 7 bases remained unmatched. CDR3 length: 18 residues. The CDR3 DNA sequence: TGTGCCAGCAGCAAAGGGACTAGCGGGGGGCCTCGCACAGATACGCAGTATTTT. It is translated as CASSKGTSGGPRTDTQYF.

The V call is TRBV7-2, the J call TRBJ1-1; 7 nucleotides align to TRBD1. V lost 3 bases, J lost 5 bases, and 6 bases stayed unmatched. The CDR3 contains 14 residues. Germline-derived CDR1 and CDR2 are SGHTA and FQGNSA. CDR3 bases: TGTGCCAGCAGCTTGGGGACAGAGGTAACTGAAGCTTTCTTT. Translation gives CASSLGTEVTEAFF.

This clone was recorded once. The chain combines TRBV19 with TRBJ2-7; D call uncertain. The CDR3 spans 14 residues. CDR1 is LNHDA and CDR2 is SQIVND in the germline V gene (reference sequence). Trimming shortened V by 5 bases and J by 2 bases, and 13 bases separated the two germline ends. The CDR3 DNA sequence: TGTGCCAGTAGTTCGCGGACGGGCGCCTACGAGCAGTACTTC. It yields the protein CASSSRTGAYEQYF.

The rearrangement links TRBV7-3 to TRBJ1-6, with 7 positions matching TRBD1. Germline CDR1 reads SGHTA; CDR2 reads FQGTGA. This CDR3 contains 14 residues. The J segment lost 7 bases and the V segment lost 3 bases, leaving 3 bases of the junction unmatched. The DNA for the CDR3 is TGTGCCAGCAGCTTTGGGACAGCAAATTCACCCCTCCACTTT. Its translation: CASSFGTANSPLHF.

The rearrangement links TRBV7-2 to TRBJ1-1, with D unresolved. Trimming removed 6 bases from V and 0 bases from J, with 14 bases in between. CDR3 size: 15 residues. Germline V gives CDR1 SGHTA, CDR2 FQGNSA. The chain's CDR3 is CASRSGGNMNTEAFF. CDR3 DNA: TGTGCCAGCAGATCGGGCGGAAACATGAACACTGAAGCTTTCTTT.

Here the CDR3 DNA reads TGCGCCAGCAGCCAAGATTGGGGACAGGTAAATTCACCCCTCCACTTT. Its protein is CASSQDWGQVNSPLHF. The V and J genes are TRBV4-1 and TRBJ1-6, with 8 bases fitting TRBD1. The CDR3 is 16 amino acids. Trimming at V came to 0 bases and at J to 7 bases, leaving 5 bases not matched to a gene. Germline V gene lookup returns CDR1 MGHRA and CDR2 YSYEKL.

This sequence joins TRBV30 and TRBJ2-3; 7 bases line up with TRBD2. CDR3 size: 15 residues. Germline V CDR1 and CDR2: GTSNPN, SVGIG (reference sequence). Losses at the gene ends were 0 bases for V and 3 bases for J; bases not matched to a gene: 6. CDR3 region: CAWSVWAGETDTQYF. In DNA form, the CDR3 reads TGTGCCTGGAGTGTGTGGGCGGGAGAGACAGATACGCAGTATTTT.

The V and J genes are TRBV7-2 and TRBJ1-1; 8 nucleotides line up with TRBD1. The CDR3 has 16 residues. Looked up from germline, CDR1 is SGHTA and CDR2 is FQGNSA. With V trimmed by 5 bases and J by 0 bases, 8 bases remained unmatched. CDR3 amino acids: CASSTRRTGMNTEAFF. The DNA for the CDR3 is TGTGCCAGCAGCACTCGCCGGACAGGGATGAACACTGAAGCTTTCTTT.

The rearrangement joins TRBV5-1 to TRBJ2-5; 7 bases are shared with TRBD1. The junction had 6 bases not matched to a gene; V was cut back by 2 bases and J by 5 bases. This CDR3 spans 14 amino acids. Germline CDR1 is SGHRS and CDR2 is YFSETQ. CDR3 DNA: TGCGCCAGCAGCTTAAGACAGGGAGACGAGACCCAGTACTTC. Translating it yields CASSLRQGDETQYF.

In its sample, this clone was seen once. The chain couples TRBV11-2 to TRBJ1-6; maybe TRBD1 (5 bases). CDR1 and CDR2 from the germline V gene are SGHAT and FQNNGV. Trimming took off 3 bases at V and 5 bases at J, with 8 bases between the two ends. There are 14 residues in the CDR3. This CDR3 reads CASSFRGDNSPLHF. CDR3 in DNA: TGTGCCAGCAGCTTCCGGGGGGATAATTCACCCCTCCACTTT.

The chain uses TRBV28 and TRBJ1-2, with D perhaps TRBD1 (5 bases). The V gene lost 4 bases and the J gene lost 3 bases, with 12 bases spanning the gap. CDR1 is MDHEN and CDR2 is SYDVKM in the germline V gene. The length of the CDR3 is 14 residues. CDR3 amino acids: CASSSATVYYGYTF. CDR3 nucleotide sequence: TGTGCCAGCAGTTCGGCGACAGTTTACTATGGCTACACCTTC.

The chain uses TRBV7-6 and TRBJ2-7; D gene ambiguous. The V gene lost 5 bases and the J gene lost 7 bases, with 15 bases spanning the gap. The CDR3 covers 13 residues. Germline V gene sequence: CDR1 SGHVS, CDR2 FNYEAQ. CDR3 region: CASSVLGDREQYF. The CDR3 DNA reads as TGTGCCAGCAGCGTCCTAGGAGATAGGGAGCAGTACTTC.

The chain combines TRBV18 with TRBJ2-7, with TRBD2 matching over 10 bases. V lost 4 bases, J lost 5 bases, and 8 bases stayed unmatched. This CDR3 comprises 15 residues. Germline CDR1 reads KGHSH; CDR2 reads LQKENI. CDR3 in amino acids: CASSRQREGLHEQYF. As DNA, the CDR3 is TGTGCCAGCTCACGTCAGCGGGAGGGCCTCCACGAGCAGTACTTC.

The chain combines TRBV27 with TRBJ1-1; D perhaps matches TRBD1 (5 bases). The CDR3 covers 13 residues. The ends were cut back, 5 bases at V and 8 bases at J, with 15 bases in the middle. Per the germline V gene, CDR1 is MNHEY and CDR2 is SMNVEV (reference sequence). The CDR3 region has the DNA TGTGCCAGCAGTCCTTATGGAGGGGTAGAAGCTTTCTTT. Its protein product is CASSPYGGVEAFF.

This clone has just one count. This sequence joins TRBV30 and TRBJ1-6, with D perhaps TRBD1 (5 bases). CDR3 length: 13 amino acids. V dropped 0 bases and J dropped 12 bases, with 12 bases sitting between them. Germline V gene sequence: CDR1 GTSNPN, CDR2 SVGIG (reference sequence). The CDR3 reads CAWSVQDGGPLHF. The CDR3 DNA is TGTGCCTGGAGTGTGCAGGACGGGGGACCCCTCCACTTT. Using reference TRBV30 and TRBJ1-6 for the parts outside the CDR3, the full variable domain is SQTIHQWPATLVQPVGSPLSLECTVEGTSNPNLYWYRQAAGRGLQLLFYSVGIGQISSEVPQNLSASRPQDRQFILSSKKLLLSDSGFYLCAWSVQDGGPLHFGNGTRLTVT.

This clone was counted a single time. This sequence joins TRBV30 and TRBJ1-2, with 9 bases lining up with TRBD1. Losses at the gene ends were 4 bases for V and 6 bases for J; bases not matched to a gene: 9. This CDR3 has 14 residues. The germline V gene encodes CDR1 GTSNPN and CDR2 SVGIG (reference sequence). The CDR3 DNA is TGTGCCTGGACCAAGAAGACAGGGGGGAATGGCTACACCTTC. It specifies CAWTKKTGGNGYTF.

This clone was seen a single time. V is TRBV27 and J is TRBJ1-5, with TRBD1 matching over 9 bases. This CDR3 is built from 16 residues. J was trimmed by 5 bases and V by 6 bases; bases with no gene match: 11. Germline V gene lookup returns CDR1 MNHEY and CDR2 SMNVEV (reference sequence). DNA for the CDR3: TGTGCCAGCAGGACGGGACAGGGAGGGTTCCATCAGCCCCAGCATTTT. This encodes CASRTGQGGFHQPQHF.

The rearrangement links TRBV5-4 to TRBJ2-7, with D perhaps assigned TRBD1 or TRBD2 (5 bases each). This CDR3 contains 14 residues. Germline-derived CDR1 and CDR2 are SGHNT and YYREEE (reference sequence). V was shortened by 4 bases and J by 5 bases, with 16 bases between the two germline ends. The CDR3 loop is CASSRWTRGDEQYF. The CDR3 DNA reads TGTGCCAGCAGCCGATGGACGAGGGGCGACGAGCAGTACTTC.

The chain has TRBV27 and TRBJ2-3; 8 nucleotides align to TRBD2. This CDR3 comprises 16 residues. Germline CDR1 reads MNHEY; CDR2 reads SMNVEV (reference sequence). With V trimmed by 2 bases and J by 1 base, 5 bases remained unmatched. CDR3 sequence reads: CASSLVRAGGTDTQYF. In nucleotides, the CDR3 is TGTGCCAGCAGTTTAGTTCGAGCGGGGGGCACAGATACGCAGTATTTT.